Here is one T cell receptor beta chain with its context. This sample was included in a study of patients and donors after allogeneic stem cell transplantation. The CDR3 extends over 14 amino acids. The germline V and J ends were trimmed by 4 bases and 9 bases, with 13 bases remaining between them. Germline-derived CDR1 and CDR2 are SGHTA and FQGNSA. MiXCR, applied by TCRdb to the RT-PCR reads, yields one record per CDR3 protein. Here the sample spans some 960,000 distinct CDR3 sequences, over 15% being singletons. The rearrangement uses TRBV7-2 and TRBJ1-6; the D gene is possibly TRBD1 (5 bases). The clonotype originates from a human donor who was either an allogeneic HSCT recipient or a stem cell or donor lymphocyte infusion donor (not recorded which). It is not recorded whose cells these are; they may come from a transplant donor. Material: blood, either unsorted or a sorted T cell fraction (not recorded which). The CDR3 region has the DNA TGTGCCAGCAGCTGGGCGACAGACTTTTCACCCCTCCACTTT. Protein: CASSWATDFSPLHF.